The 5 T cell receptor beta chains presented below share a single source sample, sequenced in a study of T cells after yellow fever vaccination. TCRdb ran MiXCR on the 5' RACE reads and lists one entry per CDR3 protein. The sample gives hundreds of thousands of distinct CDR3 sequences, 15% to 20% of which show up once; about 13% is in the top ten. This specimen was PBMCs, taken 15 days after the yellow fever booster vaccination. These receptors were collected from a man aged 25-45 years who received the YFV17D yellow fever vaccine.

The chain has TRBV5-1 and TRBJ2-7; D gene unclear. CDR3 length: 12 amino acids. V dropped 0 bases and J dropped 7 bases, with 8 bases sitting between them. Germline values: CDR1 SGHRS, CDR2 YFSETQ. The CDR3 DNA follows: TGCGCCAGCAGCTTGGATAGTTGGGAGCAGTACTTC. It yields the protein CASSLDSWEQYF.

The genes are TRBV10-1 and TRBJ2-5, with 8 bases fitting TRBD2. The CDR3 spans 14 residues. The germline CDR1 and CDR2 sequences are WNHNN and SYGVQD (reference sequence). V shed 3 bases and J 2 bases; nucleotides not matched to a gene: 2. In DNA form, the CDR3 reads TGCGCCAGCAGTGACGGGACTAGTCAAGAGACCCAGTACTTC. This codes for CASSDGTSQETQYF.

This clonotype was recorded a few times. V and J are TRBV15 and TRBJ2-1; D may be TRBD2 (5 bases). The CDR3 extends over 15 amino acids. Germline V gene lookup returns CDR1 LNHNV and CDR2 YYDKDF (reference sequence). Trimming took off 0 bases at V and 5 bases at J, with 11 bases between the two ends. The CDR3, as DNA: TGTGCCACCAGCAGAGAGGGAGTGGGCCACAATGAGCAGTTCTTC. Encoded protein: CATSREGVGHNEQFF.

The chain carries TRBV5-1 and TRBJ1-4, with D tentatively TRBD1 (5 bases). CDR1 and CDR2 from the germline V gene are SGHRS and YFSETQ. This CDR3 has 15 amino acids. Trimming took off 2 bases at V and 0 bases at J, with 8 bases between the two ends. The chain's CDR3 is CASSFGAATNEKLFF. Written as DNA, the CDR3 is TGCGCCAGCAGCTTTGGGGCCGCAACTAATGAAAAACTGTTTTTT.

The DNA of the CDR3 is TGTGCCAGCAGTTTAACTAGCGGAGGAGGGGGCGAGCAGTACTTC. Its protein product is CASSLTSGGGGEQYF. This chain joins TRBV28 and TRBJ2-7; 8 bases match TRBD2. The CDR3 length is 15 residues. The germline gives CDR1 MDHEN, CDR2 SYDVKM. J gave up 6 bases and V 2 bases, and 9 bases lay outside the gene matches.